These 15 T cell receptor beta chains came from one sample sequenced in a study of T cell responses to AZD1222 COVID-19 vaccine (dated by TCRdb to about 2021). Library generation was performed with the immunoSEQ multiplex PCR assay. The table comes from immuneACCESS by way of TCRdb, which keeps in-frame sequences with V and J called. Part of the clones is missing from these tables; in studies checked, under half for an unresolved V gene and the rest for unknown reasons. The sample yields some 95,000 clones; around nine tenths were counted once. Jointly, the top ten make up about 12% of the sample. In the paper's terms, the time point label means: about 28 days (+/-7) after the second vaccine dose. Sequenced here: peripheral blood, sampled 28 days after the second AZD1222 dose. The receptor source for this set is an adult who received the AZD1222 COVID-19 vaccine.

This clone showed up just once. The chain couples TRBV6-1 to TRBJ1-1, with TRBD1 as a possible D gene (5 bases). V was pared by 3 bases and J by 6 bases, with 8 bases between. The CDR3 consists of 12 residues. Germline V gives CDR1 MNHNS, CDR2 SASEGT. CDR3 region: CASSDRVAEAFF. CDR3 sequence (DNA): TGTGCCAGCAGTGACAGGGTAGCTGAAGCTTTCTTT.

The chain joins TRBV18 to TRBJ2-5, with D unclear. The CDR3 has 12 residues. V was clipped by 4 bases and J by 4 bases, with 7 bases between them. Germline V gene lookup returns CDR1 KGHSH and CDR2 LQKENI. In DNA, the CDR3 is TGTGCCAGCTCACTATACGCAGAGACCCAGTACTTC. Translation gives CASSLYAETQYF. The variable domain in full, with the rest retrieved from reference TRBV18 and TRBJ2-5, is NAGVMQNPRHLVRRRGQEARLRCSPMKGHSHVYWYRQLPEEGLKFMVYLQKENIIDESGMPKERFSAEFPKEGPSILRIQQVVRGDSAAYFCASSLYAETQYFGPGTRLLVL.

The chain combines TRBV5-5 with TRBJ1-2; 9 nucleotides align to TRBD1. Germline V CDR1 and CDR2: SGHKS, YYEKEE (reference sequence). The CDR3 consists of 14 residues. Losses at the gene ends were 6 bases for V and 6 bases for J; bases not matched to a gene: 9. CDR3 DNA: TGTGCCAGCACCAAGGACAGGGGTGATGATGGCTACACCTTC. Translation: CASTKDRGDDGYTF. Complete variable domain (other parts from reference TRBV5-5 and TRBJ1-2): DAGVTQSPTHLIKTRGQQVTLRCSPISGHKSVSWYQQVLGQGPQFIFQYYEKEERGRGNFPDRFSARQFPNYSSELNVNALLLGDSALYLCASTKDRGDDGYTFGSGTRLTVV.

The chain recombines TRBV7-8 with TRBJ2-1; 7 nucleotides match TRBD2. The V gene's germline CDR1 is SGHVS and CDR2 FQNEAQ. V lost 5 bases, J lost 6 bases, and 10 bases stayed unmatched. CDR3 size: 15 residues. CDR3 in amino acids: CASSRLAGGSNEQFF. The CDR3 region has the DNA TGTGCCAGCAGCCGGCTCGCTGGCGGGAGCAATGAGCAGTTCTTC.

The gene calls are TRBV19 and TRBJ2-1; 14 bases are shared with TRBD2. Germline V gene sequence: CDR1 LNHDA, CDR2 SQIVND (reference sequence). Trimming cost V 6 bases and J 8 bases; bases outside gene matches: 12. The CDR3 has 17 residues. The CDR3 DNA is TGTGCCAGTAGCGCGAAGGGACTAGCGGGGGTTAAGGATGAGCAGTTCTTC. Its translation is CASSAKGLAGVKDEQFF. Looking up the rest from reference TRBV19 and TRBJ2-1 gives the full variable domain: DGGITQSPKYLFRKEGQNVTLSCEQNLNHDAMYWYRQDPGQGLRLIYYSQIVNDFQKGDIAEGYSVSREKKESFPLTVTSAQKNPTAFYLCASSAKGLAGVKDEQFFGPGTRLTVL.

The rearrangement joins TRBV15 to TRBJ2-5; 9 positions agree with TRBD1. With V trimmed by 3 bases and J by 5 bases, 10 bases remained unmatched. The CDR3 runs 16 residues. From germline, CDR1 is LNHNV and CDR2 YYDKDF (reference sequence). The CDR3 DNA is TGTGCCACCAGCAGTCATCTGGGACAGGGAGGGGAGACCCAGTACTTC. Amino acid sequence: CATSSHLGQGGETQYF.

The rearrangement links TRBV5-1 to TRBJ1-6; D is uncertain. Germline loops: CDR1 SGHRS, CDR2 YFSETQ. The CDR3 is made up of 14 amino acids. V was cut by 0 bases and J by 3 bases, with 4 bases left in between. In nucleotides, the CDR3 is TGCGCCAGCAGCTTGGAGAGCTATAATTCACCCCTCCACTTT. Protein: CASSLESYNSPLHF.

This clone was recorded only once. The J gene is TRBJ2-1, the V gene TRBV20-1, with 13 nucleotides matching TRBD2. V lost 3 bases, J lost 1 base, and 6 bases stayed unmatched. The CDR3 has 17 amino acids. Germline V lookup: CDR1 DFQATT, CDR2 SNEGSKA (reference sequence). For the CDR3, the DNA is TGCAGTGCTAGTGCGACTAGCGGGAGGAATTCCTACAATGAGCAGTTCTTC. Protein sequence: CSASATSGRNSYNEQFF.

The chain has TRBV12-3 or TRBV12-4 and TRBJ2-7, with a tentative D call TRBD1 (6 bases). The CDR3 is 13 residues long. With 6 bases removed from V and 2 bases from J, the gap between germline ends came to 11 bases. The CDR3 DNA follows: TGTGCCAGCAGAAGGACAGAAACCTACGAGCAGTACTTC. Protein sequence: CASRRTETYEQYF.

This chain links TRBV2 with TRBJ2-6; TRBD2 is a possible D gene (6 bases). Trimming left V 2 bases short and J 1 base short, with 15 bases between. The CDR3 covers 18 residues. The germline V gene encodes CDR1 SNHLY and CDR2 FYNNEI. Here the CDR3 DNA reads TGTGCCAGCAGTGAACTCGGGCGGGGTATTTCTGGGGCCAACGTCCTGACTTTC. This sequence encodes CASSELGRGISGANVLTF. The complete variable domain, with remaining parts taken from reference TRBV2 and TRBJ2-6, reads EPEVTQTPSHQVTQMGQEVILRCVPISNHLYFYWYRQILGQKVEFLVSFYNNEISEKSEIFDDQFSVERPDGSNFTLKIRSTKLEDSAMYFCASSELGRGISGANVLTFGAGSRLTVL.

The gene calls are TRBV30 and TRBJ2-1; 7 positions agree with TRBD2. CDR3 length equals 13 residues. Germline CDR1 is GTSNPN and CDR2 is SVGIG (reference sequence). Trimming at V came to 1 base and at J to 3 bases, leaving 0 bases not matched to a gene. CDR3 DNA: TGTGCCTGGAGTGGGACTAGCTACAATGAGCAGTTCTTC. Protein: CAWSGTSYNEQFF.

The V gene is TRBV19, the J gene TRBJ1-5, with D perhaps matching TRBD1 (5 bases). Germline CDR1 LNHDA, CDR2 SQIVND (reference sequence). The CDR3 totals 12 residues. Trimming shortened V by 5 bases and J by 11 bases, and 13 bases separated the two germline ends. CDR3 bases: TGTGCCAGTAGTGCGCTGCAGGGCTCCCAGCATTTT. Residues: CASSALQGSQHF.

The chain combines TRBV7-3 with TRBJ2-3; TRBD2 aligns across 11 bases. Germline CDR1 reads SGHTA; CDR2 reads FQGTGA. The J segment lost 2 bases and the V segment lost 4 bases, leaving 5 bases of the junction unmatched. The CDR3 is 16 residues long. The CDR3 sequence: CASSSLAGEVTDTQYF. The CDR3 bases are TGTGCCAGCAGCTCACTAGCGGGGGAGGTCACAGATACGCAGTATTTT.

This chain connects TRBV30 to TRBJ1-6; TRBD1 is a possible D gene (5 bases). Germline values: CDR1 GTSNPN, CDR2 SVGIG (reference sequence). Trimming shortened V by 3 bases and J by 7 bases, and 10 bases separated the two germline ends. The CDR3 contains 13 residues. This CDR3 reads CAWSRGSNSPLHF. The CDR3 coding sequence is TGTGCCTGGAGCCGGGGGTCCAATTCACCCCTCCACTTT.

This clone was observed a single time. The CDR3 DNA sequence: TGTGCCTGGAGTGTCACCCACAGAACCGGGGAGCTGTTTTTT. Translation: CAWSVTHRTGELFF. The chain joins TRBV30 to TRBJ2-2; no reliable D call. The V end was cut by 0 bases, the J end by 5 bases, with 10 bases between. The CDR3 runs 14 residues. Per germline, CDR1 GTSNPN and CDR2 SVGIG (reference sequence).